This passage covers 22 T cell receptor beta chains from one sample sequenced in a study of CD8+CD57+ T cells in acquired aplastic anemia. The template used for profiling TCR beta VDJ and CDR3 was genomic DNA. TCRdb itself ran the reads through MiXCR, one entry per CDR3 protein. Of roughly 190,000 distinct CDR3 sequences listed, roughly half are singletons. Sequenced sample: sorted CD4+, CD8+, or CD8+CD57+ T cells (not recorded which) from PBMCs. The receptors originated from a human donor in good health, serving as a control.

The CDR3 loop reads CSATPGQGVNQPQHF. The CDR3 nucleotides are TGCAGCGCAACGCCGGGACAGGGAGTGAATCAGCCCCAGCATTTT. V usage is TRBV29-1 and J usage is TRBJ1-5; 9 bases are a match to TRBD1. Germline-derived CDR1 and CDR2 are SQVTM and ANQGSEA. V lost 7 bases and J lost 4; bases outside the gene matches: 11. There are 15 residues in the CDR3.

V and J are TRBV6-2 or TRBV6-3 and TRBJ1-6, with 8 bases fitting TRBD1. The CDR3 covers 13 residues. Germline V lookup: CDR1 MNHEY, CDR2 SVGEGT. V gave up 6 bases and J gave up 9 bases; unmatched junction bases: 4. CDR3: CASRKDRVSPLHF. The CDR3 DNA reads TGTGCCAGCAGAAAGGACAGGGTTTCACCCCTCCACTTT.

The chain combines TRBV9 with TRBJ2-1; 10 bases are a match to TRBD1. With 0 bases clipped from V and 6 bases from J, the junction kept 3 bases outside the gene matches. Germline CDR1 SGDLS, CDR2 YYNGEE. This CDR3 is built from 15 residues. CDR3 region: CASSVGGTGVNEQFF. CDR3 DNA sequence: TGTGCCAGCAGCGTAGGGGGGACAGGGGTCAATGAGCAGTTCTTC.

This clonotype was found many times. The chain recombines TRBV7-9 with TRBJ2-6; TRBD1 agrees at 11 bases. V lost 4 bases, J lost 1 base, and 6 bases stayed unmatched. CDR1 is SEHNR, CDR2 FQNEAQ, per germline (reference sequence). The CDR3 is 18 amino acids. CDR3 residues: CASSSTGQGASGANVLTF. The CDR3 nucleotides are TGTGCCAGCAGCTCCACCGGACAGGGGGCGTCTGGGGCCAACGTCCTGACTTTC.

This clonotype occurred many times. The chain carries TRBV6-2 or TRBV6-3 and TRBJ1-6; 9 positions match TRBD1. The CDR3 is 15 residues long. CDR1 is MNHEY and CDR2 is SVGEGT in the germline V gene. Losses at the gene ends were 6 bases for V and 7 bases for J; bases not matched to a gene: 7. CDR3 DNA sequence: TGTGCCAGCAGAACCCTGACAGGGGGGAATTCACCCCTCCACTTT. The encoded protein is CASRTLTGGNSPLHF.

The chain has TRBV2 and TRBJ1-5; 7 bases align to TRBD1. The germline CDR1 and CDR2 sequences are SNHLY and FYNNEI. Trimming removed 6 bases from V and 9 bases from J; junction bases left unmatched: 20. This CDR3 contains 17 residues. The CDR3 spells CASSQGVGTDQSRPQHF. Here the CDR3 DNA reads TGTGCCAGCAGCCAAGGCGTAGGGACAGACCAATCAAGGCCCCAGCATTTT.

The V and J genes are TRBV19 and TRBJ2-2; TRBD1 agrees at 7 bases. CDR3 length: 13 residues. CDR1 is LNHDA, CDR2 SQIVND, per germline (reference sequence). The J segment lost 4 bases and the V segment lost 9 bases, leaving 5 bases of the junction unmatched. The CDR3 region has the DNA TGTGCCAGCGAGACAGGGTTCACCGGGGAGCTGTTTTTT. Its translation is CASETGFTGELFF.

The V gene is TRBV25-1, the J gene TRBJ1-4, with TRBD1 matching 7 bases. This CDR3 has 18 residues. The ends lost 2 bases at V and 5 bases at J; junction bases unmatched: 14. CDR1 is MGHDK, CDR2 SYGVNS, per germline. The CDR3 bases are TGTGCCAGCAGTGAAGCCCCCCACAGACAGGGTGGGAATGAAAAACTGTTTTTT. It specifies CASSEAPHRQGGNEKLFF.

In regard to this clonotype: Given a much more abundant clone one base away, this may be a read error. CDR3 region: CASRPAGGTYEQYF. DNA for the CDR3: TGTGCCAGCAGGCCGGCGGGGGGTACCTACGAGCAGTACTTC. The V call is TRBV28, the J call TRBJ2-7; 8 positions agree with TRBD2. CDR1 is MDHEN, CDR2 SYDVKM, per germline. This CDR3 region has 14 residues. The junction had 6 bases not matched to a gene; V was cut back by 6 bases and J by 2 bases.

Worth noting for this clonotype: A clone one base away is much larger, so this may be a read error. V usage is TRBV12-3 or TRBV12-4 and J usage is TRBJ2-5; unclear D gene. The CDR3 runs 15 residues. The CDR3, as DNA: TGTGCCAGCAGTTTAGCAGGGCCCATCCAAGAGGCCCAGTACTTC. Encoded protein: CASSLAGPIQEAQYF.

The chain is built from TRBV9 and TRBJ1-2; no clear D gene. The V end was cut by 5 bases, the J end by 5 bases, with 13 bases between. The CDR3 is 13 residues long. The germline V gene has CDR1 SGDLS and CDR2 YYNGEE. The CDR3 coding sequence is TGTGCCAGCAGTGGGGAGGTTTCTTATGGCTACACCTTC. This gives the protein CASSGEVSYGYTF.

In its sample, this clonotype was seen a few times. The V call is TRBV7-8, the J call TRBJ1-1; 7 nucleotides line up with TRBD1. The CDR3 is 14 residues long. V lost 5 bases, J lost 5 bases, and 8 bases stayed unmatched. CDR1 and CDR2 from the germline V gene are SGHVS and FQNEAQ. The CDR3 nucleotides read TGTGCCAGCAGCGTGACAGGGATGAGAACTGAAGCTTTCTTT. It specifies CASSVTGMRTEAFF.

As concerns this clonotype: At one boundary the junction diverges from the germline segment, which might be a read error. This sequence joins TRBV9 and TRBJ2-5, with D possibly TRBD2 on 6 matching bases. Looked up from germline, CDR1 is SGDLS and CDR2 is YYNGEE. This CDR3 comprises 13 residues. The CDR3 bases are TGTGCCAGCAGCGTATGGGGGGATGAGACCCACTACTTC. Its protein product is CASSVWGDETHYF.

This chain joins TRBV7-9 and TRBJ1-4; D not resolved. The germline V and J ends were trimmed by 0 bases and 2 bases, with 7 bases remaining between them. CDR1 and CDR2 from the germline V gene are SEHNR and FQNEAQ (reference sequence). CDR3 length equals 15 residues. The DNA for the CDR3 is TGTGCCAGCAGCTTAGCAGAGGGCACTAATGAAAAACTGTTTTTT. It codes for CASSLAEGTNEKLFF.

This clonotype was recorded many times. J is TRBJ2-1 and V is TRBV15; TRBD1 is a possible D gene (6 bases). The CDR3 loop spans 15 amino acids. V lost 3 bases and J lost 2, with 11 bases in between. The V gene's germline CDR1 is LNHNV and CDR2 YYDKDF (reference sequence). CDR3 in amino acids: CATSRDTGPYNEQFF. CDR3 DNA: TGTGCCACCAGCAGGGATACAGGGCCCTACAATGAGCAGTTCTTC.

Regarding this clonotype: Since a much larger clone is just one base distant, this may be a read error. The CDR3 nucleotides are TGTGCCAGCAGTTTAGCGGGTATCGGGTTCACAGATACGCGGTATTTT. Protein sequence: CASSLAGIGFTDTRYF. V gene TRBV12-3 or TRBV12-4 combines with J gene TRBJ2-3; the D is unclear. CDR3 length: 16 residues.

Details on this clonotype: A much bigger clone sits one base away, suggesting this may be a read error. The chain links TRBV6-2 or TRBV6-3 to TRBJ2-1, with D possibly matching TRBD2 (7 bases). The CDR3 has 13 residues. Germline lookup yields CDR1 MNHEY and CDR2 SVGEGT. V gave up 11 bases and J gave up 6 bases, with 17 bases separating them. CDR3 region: CALRGALGNEQFF. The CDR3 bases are TGTGCCTTACGGGGGGCGCTCGGCAATGAGCAGTTCTTC.

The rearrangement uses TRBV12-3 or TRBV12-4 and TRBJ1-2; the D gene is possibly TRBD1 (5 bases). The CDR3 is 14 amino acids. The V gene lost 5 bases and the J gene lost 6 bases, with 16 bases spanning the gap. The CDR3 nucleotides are TGTGCCAGCAGTACGGGACTAGCGGGGAATGGCTACACCTTC. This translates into CASSTGLAGNGYTF.

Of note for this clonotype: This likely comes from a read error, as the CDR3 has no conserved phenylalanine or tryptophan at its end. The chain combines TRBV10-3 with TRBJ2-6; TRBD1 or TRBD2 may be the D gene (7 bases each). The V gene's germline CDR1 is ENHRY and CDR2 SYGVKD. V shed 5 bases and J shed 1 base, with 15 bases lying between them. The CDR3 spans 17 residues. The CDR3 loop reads CAISSTGEGSGANVLTL. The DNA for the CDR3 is TGTGCCATCAGTTCTACAGGGGAGGGATCTGGGGCCAACGTCCTGACTCTC.

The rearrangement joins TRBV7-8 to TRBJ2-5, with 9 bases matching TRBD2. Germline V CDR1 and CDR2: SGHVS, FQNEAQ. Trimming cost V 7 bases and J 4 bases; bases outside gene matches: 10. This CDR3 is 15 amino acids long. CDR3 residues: CASTHRGGAGETQYF. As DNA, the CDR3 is TGTGCCAGCACCCATCGCGGGGGGGCCGGAGAGACCCAGTACTTC.

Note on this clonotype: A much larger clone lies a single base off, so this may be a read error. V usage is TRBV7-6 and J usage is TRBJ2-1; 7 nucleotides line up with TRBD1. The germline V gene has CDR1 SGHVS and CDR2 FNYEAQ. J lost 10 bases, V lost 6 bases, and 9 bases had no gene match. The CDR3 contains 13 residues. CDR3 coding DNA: TGTGCCAGCAGTCGGACAGGCACCTACGAGCAGTTCTTC. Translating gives CASSRTGTYEQFF.

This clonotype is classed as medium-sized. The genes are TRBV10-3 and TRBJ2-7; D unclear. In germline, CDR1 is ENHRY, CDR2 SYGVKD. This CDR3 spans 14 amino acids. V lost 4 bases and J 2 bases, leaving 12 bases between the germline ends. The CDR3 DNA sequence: TGTGCCATCAGTGCGCAGGAGTCCCCCTACGAGCAGTACTTC. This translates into CAISAQESPYEQYF.